Each of the 28 T cell receptor beta chains below was sequenced from the same sample in a study of T-cell reconstitution after alpha-beta-depleted transplantation in children. Unique molecular identifiers were built into the TCRbeta library. TCRdb itself ran the PCR reads through MiXCR, one entry per CDR3 protein. The table lists some 600,000 distinct CDR3 sequences, 10% to 15% of them singletons, with around 2% in the top ten. Material: PBMCs, mostly from graft donor cells, obtained 360 days after TCRalphabeta/CD19-depleted stem cell transplant. The receptors here all came from a male patient aged 10-17 years who had a stem cell transplant for acute myeloid leukemia, so the T cells may come from the graft donor.

The V gene is TRBV27, the J gene TRBJ2-7, with 9 nucleotides matching TRBD1. The CDR3 sequence is 14 residues long. Germline CDR1 reads MNHEY; CDR2 reads SMNVEV (reference sequence). Losses at the gene ends were 6 bases for V and 6 bases for J; bases not matched to a gene: 9. The DNA of the CDR3 is TGTGCCAGCAGCCTCGGGACAGGGTCGGGCGAGCAGTACTTC. Amino acid sequence: CASSLGTGSGEQYF.

This clonotype was seen a handful of times. The chain has TRBV7-8 and TRBJ2-7; the match to TRBD1 covers 7 bases. The V gene's germline CDR1 is SGHVS and CDR2 FQNEAQ. V lost 6 bases, J lost 5 bases, and 10 bases stayed unmatched. This CDR3 region has 14 residues. This CDR3 is CASSLSTGWDEQYF. CDR3 nucleotide sequence: TGTGCCAGCAGTTTATCGACAGGGTGGGACGAGCAGTACTTC.

Ten or more counts support this clonotype. CDR3 amino acids: CSVEPVNSGNTIYF. The CDR3 region has the DNA TGCAGCGTTGAACCGGTGAACTCTGGAAACACCATATATTTT. The J gene is TRBJ1-3, the V gene TRBV29-1; D is undetermined. CDR1 SQVTM and CDR2 ANQGSEA come from the germline V gene. The V end was cut by 2 bases, the J end by 0 bases, with 8 bases between. This CDR3 region has 14 residues.

V gene TRBV6-6 combines with J gene TRBJ2-3; D might be TRBD1 (6 bases). V dropped 6 bases and J dropped 7 bases, with 11 bases sitting between them. CDR3 length: 12 residues. In germline, CDR1 is MNHNY, CDR2 SVGAGI (reference sequence). This CDR3 is CASRYREYTQYF. CDR3 DNA: TGTGCCAGCAGATACAGGGAATATACGCAGTATTTT.

The sample holds a few counts of this clonotype. The chain employs TRBV27 and TRBJ2-1; no clear D gene. V was clipped by 4 bases and J by 2 bases, with 18 bases between them. The length of the CDR3 is 17 residues. The germline gives CDR1 MNHEY, CDR2 SMNVEV (reference sequence). The CDR3 loop is CASSYIFGYPAYNEQFF. DNA of the CDR3: TGTGCCAGCAGTTATATTTTCGGGTACCCAGCCTACAATGAGCAGTTCTTC.

This clonotype was detected a few times. The gene calls are TRBV5-1 and TRBJ2-1, with D hard to call. The CDR3 runs to 18 residues. Germline CDR1 is SGHRS and CDR2 is YFSETQ. The V and J ends lost 0 bases and 0 bases respectively, with 16 bases between them. CDR3 in DNA: TGCGCCAGCAGCTTGGATGGGGTCGTGCCCTCCTCCTACAATGAGCAGTTCTTC. This encodes CASSLDGVVPSSYNEQFF.

The chain couples TRBV20-1 to TRBJ2-7, with 7 bases matching TRBD2. Trimming at V came to 3 bases and at J to 2 bases, leaving 7 bases not matched to a gene. There are 14 residues in the CDR3. The germline CDR1 and CDR2 sequences are DFQATT and SNEGSKA (reference sequence). CDR3 residues: CSASASGYTYEQYF. CDR3 nucleotide sequence: TGCAGTGCTAGTGCTAGCGGTTATACCTACGAGCAGTACTTC.

The rearrangement uses TRBV18 and TRBJ2-2; TRBD1 matches at 8 bases. CDR3 size: 15 residues. CDR1 is KGHSH, CDR2 LQKENI, per germline. Trimming took 0 bases from V and 3 from J; bases not matched to a gene: 0. The CDR3 sequence is CASSPPGQDTGELFF. The CDR3 nucleotides read TGTGCCAGCTCACCACCGGGACAGGACACCGGGGAGCTGTTTTTT.

This clonotype was picked up many times. V usage is TRBV12-3 or TRBV12-4 and J usage is TRBJ1-2, with 7 bases identical to TRBD1. V dropped 8 bases and J dropped 4; count of bases not matched to a gene: 7. The CDR3 sequence is 13 residues long. The CDR3, as DNA: TGTGCCAGCGGAGACGCAGGGGGCTATGGCTACACCTTC. Translation: CASGDAGGYGYTF.

The sample holds a few counts of this clonotype. This chain uses TRBV7-8 with TRBJ2-3; no reliable D call. Trimming removed 4 bases from V and 1 base from J, with 9 bases in between. Germline V gene sequence: CDR1 SGHVS, CDR2 FQNEAQ. This CDR3 has 14 residues. The CDR3 here is CASSSHTRTDTQYF. Written as DNA, the CDR3 is TGTGCCAGCAGCTCCCACACCCGCACAGATACGCAGTATTTT. The whole variable domain, filled in from reference TRBV7-8 and TRBJ2-3, reads GAGVSQSPRYKVAKRGQDVALRCDPISGHVSLFWYQQALGQGPEFLTYFQNEAQLDKSGLPSDRFFAERPEGSVSTLKIQRTQQEDSAVYLCASSSHTRTDTQYFGPGTRLTVL.

The chain is built from TRBV9 and TRBJ2-1; D is possibly TRBD1 (5 bases). This CDR3 comprises 16 residues. Trimming took off 3 bases at V and 5 bases at J, with 18 bases between the two ends. Germline CDR1 is SGDLS and CDR2 is YYNGEE. The CDR3 DNA is TGTGCCAGCAGCGAGGGCAGGGCTTCTTACCACAATGAGCAGTTCTTC. Its translation is CASSEGRASYHNEQFF.

The table lists this clonotype with many counts. The chain employs TRBV29-1 and TRBJ2-1; 11 bases match TRBD2. V lost 0 bases and J lost 7; bases outside the gene matches: 11. Germline V lookup: CDR1 SQVTM, CDR2 ANQGSEA. The CDR3 contains 17 residues. The CDR3 region has the DNA TGCAGCGTTGAAGACGGGAAGGGACTAGCGGCCCAGAATGAGCAGTTCTTC. It translates to CSVEDGKGLAAQNEQFF.

This clonotype was observed at least ten times. CDR3 residues: CASSRQGAVDTQYF. The CDR3 DNA reads as TGCGCCAGCAGTCGACAGGGGGCAGTAGATACGCAGTATTTT. The V call is TRBV4-3, the J call TRBJ2-3, with 10 bases that match TRBD1. The germline V gene encodes CDR1 LGHNA and CDR2 YSLEER. The CDR3 is 14 amino acids. The V and J ends lost 6 bases and 5 bases, in that order; junction bases with no gene match: 5.

This chain connects TRBV10-2 to TRBJ2-5; perhaps TRBD2 as D (5 bases). The CDR3 is made up of 12 amino acids. With 6 bases removed from V and 2 bases from J, the gap between germline ends came to 7 bases. From germline, CDR1 is WSHSY and CDR2 SAAADI. CDR3 nucleotide sequence: TGCGCCAGCAGGGGAGCTCAAGAGACCCAGTACTTC. It translates to CASRGAQETQYF.

Only a few counts were recorded for this clonotype. The chain carries TRBV6-5 and TRBJ2-7; 8 bases align to TRBD2. Losses at the gene ends were 4 bases for V and 7 bases for J; bases not matched to a gene: 12. The CDR3 runs 15 residues. Germline-derived CDR1 and CDR2 are MNHEY and SVGAGI. CDR3 sequence reads: CASSSPTSVSGEQYF. DNA of the CDR3: TGTGCCAGCAGTTCCCCGACTAGCGTATCGGGTGAGCAGTACTTC.

This clonotype was seen many times. The rearrangement links TRBV7-2 to TRBJ2-7; 9 bases agree with TRBD2. This CDR3 has 14 amino acids. Losses at the gene ends were 5 bases for V and 3 bases for J; bases not matched to a gene: 5. CDR1 and CDR2 (germline): SGHTA, FQGNSA. The CDR3 here is CASSRGLANYEQYF. CDR3 nucleotides: TGTGCCAGCAGCAGAGGACTAGCGAACTACGAGCAGTACTTC.

This clonotype has ten or more counts. The rearrangement links TRBV7-3 to TRBJ2-1; 8 bases match TRBD2. Germline-derived CDR1 and CDR2 are SGHTA and FQGTGA. The CDR3 extends over 15 amino acids. Trimming removed 4 bases from V and 3 bases from J; junction bases left unmatched: 5. Here the CDR3 reads CASSSGGRNYNEQFF. CDR3 coding DNA: TGTGCCAGCAGCTCGGGCGGGAGGAACTACAATGAGCAGTTCTTC.

V is TRBV24-1 and J is TRBJ2-2; 7 nucleotides match TRBD1. Germline assignment: CDR1 KGHDR and CDR2 SFDVKD. The CDR3 is 17 amino acids. V lost 0 bases and J lost 4; bases outside the gene matches: 7. CDR3 region: CATSDLQGTVGTGELFF. The CDR3 bases are TGTGCCACCAGTGATTTGCAAGGGACAGTGGGCACCGGGGAGCTGTTTTTT.

The rearrangement joins TRBV4-2 to TRBJ2-1; TRBD2 matches at 11 bases. The CDR3 is made up of 17 amino acids. The junction had 12 bases not matched to a gene; V was cut back by 9 bases and J by 2 bases. CDR1 is LGHNA and CDR2 is YNFKEQ in the germline V gene. The CDR3 loop reads CARGSRIAGGPYNEQFF. CDR3 sequence (DNA): TGTGCCAGGGGCTCCAGAATAGCGGGAGGGCCCTACAATGAGCAGTTCTTC.

This clonotype showed up just a few times. The genes are TRBV7-4 and TRBJ2-5; D possibly matches TRBD1 or TRBD2 (5 bases each). Germline V gene lookup returns CDR1 SGHVT and CDR2 SQSDAQ. V lost 5 bases to trimming and J lost 1 base, with 17 bases between them. This CDR3 region has 16 residues. The DNA for the CDR3 is TGTGCCAGCAGCCCGGAGGCTCGGGGCGGCCAAGAGACCCAGTACTTC. Amino acids: CASSPEARGGQETQYF.

This clonotype was seen a few times. The chain carries TRBV5-5 and TRBJ2-3, with D hard to call. Germline assignment: CDR1 SGHKS and CDR2 YYEKEE (reference sequence). The length of the CDR3 is 14 residues. Trimming pared 2 bases from V and 2 bases from J, leaving 9 bases between. The CDR3 loop is CASSFGSVTDTQYF. The CDR3 DNA sequence: TGTGCCAGCAGCTTCGGGTCGGTCACAGATACGCAGTATTTT.

This clonotype has a handful of counts. The chain couples TRBV29-1 to TRBJ2-6, with D possibly matching TRBD1 (6 bases). V was pared by 5 bases and J by 0 bases, with 14 bases between. The germline gives CDR1 SQVTM, CDR2 ANQGSEA. The CDR3 runs 16 residues. CDR3 sequence: CSVRRTASSGANVLTF. CDR3 sequence (DNA): TGCAGCGTTCGGAGGACAGCTTCCTCTGGGGCCAACGTCCTGACTTTC.

This clonotype was seen a handful of times. The CDR3 coding sequence is TGTGCCAGCAGTCCATTACCCACAGGGGTCAATGAGCAGTTCTTC. Translated, it gives CASSPLPTGVNEQFF. The J gene is TRBJ2-1, the V gene TRBV28; 7 bases fit TRBD1. The CDR3 length is 15 residues. Germline CDR1 MDHEN, CDR2 SYDVKM. V shed 5 bases, J shed 6 bases, and the junction held 10 bases outside the gene matches.

This clonotype was observed many times. The chain is built from TRBV6-5 and TRBJ2-1; D not resolved. The length of the CDR3 is 14 residues. Germline V gene sequence: CDR1 MNHEY, CDR2 SVGAGI. Trimming removed 0 bases from V and 10 bases from J, with 13 bases in between. The CDR3 loop is CASSYSLYEGEQFF. CDR3 bases: TGTGCCAGCAGTTACTCGCTATACGAAGGGGAGCAGTTCTTC.

This clonotype was seen many times. J is TRBJ2-5 and V is TRBV15; 7 bases are a match to TRBD1. The germline V gene encodes CDR1 LNHNV and CDR2 YYDKDF (reference sequence). Trimming at V came to 0 bases and at J to 1 base, leaving 2 bases not matched to a gene. The CDR3 covers 15 residues. CDR3 region: CATSRDWDSQETQYF. Here the CDR3 DNA reads TGTGCCACCAGCAGAGACTGGGACAGCCAAGAGACCCAGTACTTC.

This clonotype has just a few counts. V and J are TRBV5-1 and TRBJ1-5, with D possibly matching TRBD1 (6 bases). Trimming cost V 0 bases and J 7 bases, with 11 bases left between them. The CDR3 consists of 14 residues. Germline loops: CDR1 SGHRS, CDR2 YFSETQ. The chain's CDR3 is CASSLVQGDQPQHF. CDR3 sequence (DNA): TGCGCCAGCAGCTTGGTACAGGGAGACCAGCCCCAGCATTTT.

This chain links TRBV15 with TRBJ2-1; 8 bases match TRBD2. The germline V gene has CDR1 LNHNV and CDR2 YYDKDF (reference sequence). The V segment lost 5 bases and the J segment 4 bases; nucleotides outside the gene matches: 4. The CDR3 sequence is 14 residues long. The CDR3 nucleotides read TGTGCCACCAGCGACGGGAGGGGTTACAATGAGCAGTTCTTC. Protein: CATSDGRGYNEQFF.

This clonotype was recorded a few times. The V call is TRBV20-1, the J call TRBJ2-7; TRBD2 agrees at 8 bases. The trim removed 0 bases at V and 2 bases at J, leaving 9 bases unmatched. This CDR3 spans 16 amino acids. Germline CDR1 DFQATT, CDR2 SNEGSKA (reference sequence). The CDR3 DNA reads as TGCAGTGCTAGAGATTTTCGAGCGGGAGCCACCTACGAGCAGTACTTC. Translating gives CSARDFRAGATYEQYF.